One and the same sample provided the 29 T cell receptor beta chains below, sequenced in a study of blood T cell repertoires in COVID-19. Method: immunoSEQ multiplex PCR; TCRdb's copy keeps in-frame clones and lacks some. Of roughly 180,000 clones listed, 85% are singletons. Sequencing used PBMCs or T cells enriched from blood (not recorded which). The receptor source for this set is a middle-aged man who had recovered from COVID-19.

The rearrangement uses TRBV2 and TRBJ2-2; D call uncertain. V lost 9 bases to trimming and J lost 6 bases, with 11 bases between them. This CDR3 spans 12 amino acids. The germline V gene has CDR1 SNHLY and CDR2 FYNNEI. CDR3 sequence reads: CARRELAGELFF. The CDR3 coding sequence is TGTGCCAGACGTGAGCTGGCCGGGGAGCTGTTTTTT.

This sequence joins TRBV27 and TRBJ1-1; 7 bases map to TRBD1. The CDR3 is made up of 15 amino acids. Per germline, CDR1 MNHEY and CDR2 SMNVEV (reference sequence). Losses at the gene ends were 4 bases for V and 5 bases for J; bases not matched to a gene: 10. CDR3 nucleotides: TGTGCCAGCAGTTCCTATCTCAGGGGGAAGACTGAAGCTTTCTTT. It is translated as CASSSYLRGKTEAFF.

J is TRBJ1-2 and V is TRBV5-4; TRBD1 aligns across 8 bases. J lost 5 bases, V lost 5 bases, and 5 bases had no gene match. CDR1 and CDR2 (germline): SGHNT, YYREEE (reference sequence). This CDR3 comprises 13 residues. CDR3 protein: CASSLQGGYGYTF. DNA of the CDR3: TGTGCCAGCAGTTTACAGGGGGGATATGGCTACACCTTC.

Comment on this clone: This sample also contains other DNA sequences that code for the same CDR3. The J gene is TRBJ1-6, the V gene TRBV27; D gene ambiguous. The CDR3 spans 15 residues. The ends were cut back, 6 bases at V and 0 bases at J, with 9 bases in the middle. Germline V CDR1 and CDR2: MNHEY, SMNVEV (reference sequence). The CDR3 loop reads CASSLVSSYNSPLHF. The DNA for the CDR3 is TGTGCCAGCAGCCTCGTTAGCTCCTATAATTCACCCCTCCACTTT.

The chain is built from TRBV29-1 and TRBJ2-1, with 10 positions matching TRBD2. The trim removed 7 bases at V and 0 bases at J, leaving 9 bases unmatched. Germline V gene data show CDR1 as SQVTM and CDR2 as ANQGSEA. The CDR3 totals 16 residues. The CDR3, as DNA: TGCAGCGGACTACGACTAGCGGGTAGCTCCTACAATGAGCAGTTCTTC. Translation gives CSGLRLAGSSYNEQFF.

This clone has a single count. The V call is TRBV5-5, the J call TRBJ2-7; 8 bases agree with TRBD2. CDR1 and CDR2 (germline): SGHKS, YYEKEE (reference sequence). This CDR3 comprises 15 residues. V shed 0 bases, J shed 7 bases, and the junction held 9 bases outside the gene matches. CDR3: CASSLAPAGVDEQYF. CDR3 bases: TGTGCCAGCAGCTTGGCCCCAGCGGGAGTCGATGAGCAGTACTTC.

The chain recombines TRBV11-1 with TRBJ1-5, with D perhaps matching TRBD1 (6 bases). CDR3 size: 13 residues. Germline CDR1 is SGHAT and CDR2 is FQDESV (reference sequence). Trimming removed 0 bases from V and 7 bases from J, with 7 bases in between. CDR3 bases: TGTGCCAGCAGCTTAGCACAGGGACAGCCCCAGCATTTT. Its translation: CASSLAQGQPQHF.

The rearrangement joins TRBV30 to TRBJ1-6, with TRBD1 matching over 11 bases. The CDR3 contains 15 residues. Per germline, CDR1 GTSNPN and CDR2 SVGIG (reference sequence). V gave up 3 bases and J gave up 6 bases; unmatched junction bases: 4. CDR3 protein: CAWRQGQGANSPLHF. CDR3 coding DNA: TGTGCCTGGAGGCAAGGACAGGGGGCTAATTCACCCCTCCACTTT. Full variable domain (missing parts from reference TRBV30 and TRBJ1-6): SQTIHQWPATLVQPVGSPLSLECTVEGTSNPNLYWYRQAAGRGLQLLFYSVGIGQISSEVPQNLSASRPQDRQFILSSKKLLLSDSGFYLCAWRQGQGANSPLHFGNGTRLTVT.

This sequence joins TRBV6-6 and TRBJ1-6, with 9 bases matching TRBD1. From germline, CDR1 is MNHNY and CDR2 SVGAGI (reference sequence). The CDR3 contains 15 residues. V lost 5 bases, J lost 8 bases, and 7 bases stayed unmatched. As DNA, the CDR3 is TGTGCCAGCAGTCCCCCGGGACAGGGAGATTCACCCCTCCACTTT. Protein sequence: CASSPPGQGDSPLHF.

CDR3 bases: TGTGCCAGCTCACCACGTACAGGGGATAGGGAGACCCAGTACTTC. It specifies CASSPRTGDRETQYF. The chain carries TRBV18 and TRBJ2-5; TRBD1 matches at 7 bases. Trimming removed 1 base from V and 5 bases from J; junction bases left unmatched: 7. This CDR3 spans 15 amino acids. Per the germline V gene, CDR1 is KGHSH and CDR2 is LQKENI.

CDR3 nucleotide sequence: TGTGCCAGCAGTTCCGGGACAGGGGTAGCTTTCTTT. Translation gives CASSSGTGVAFF. The gene calls are TRBV12-3 or TRBV12-4 and TRBJ1-1; 10 nucleotides align to TRBD1. V lost 4 bases to trimming and J lost 10 bases; unmatched junction nucleotides: 3. The CDR3 spans 12 residues.

The chain recombines TRBV6-2 or TRBV6-3 with TRBJ1-2, with 8 bases aligning to TRBD1. Germline lookup yields CDR1 MNHEY and CDR2 SVGEGT. V was clipped by 6 bases and J by 11 bases; unmatched bases: 8. This CDR3 is built from 12 residues. CDR3 bases: TGTGCCAGCAGCCTCCCTGGACAGGGATACACCTTC. Translated, it gives CASSLPGQGYTF.

The chain couples TRBV30 to TRBJ1-1; tentative D call: TRBD1 (6 bases). CDR3 length: 13 residues. The V and J ends lost 0 bases and 11 bases respectively, with 16 bases between them. Germline lookup yields CDR1 GTSNPN and CDR2 SVGIG (reference sequence). CDR3 DNA sequence: TGTGCCTGGAGTGTAAGGGGGACCCAGTGGGCTTTCTTT. Amino acid sequence: CAWSVRGTQWAFF. The full variable domain, completed using reference TRBV30 and TRBJ1-1, is SQTIHQWPATLVQPVGSPLSLECTVEGTSNPNLYWYRQAAGRGLQLLFYSVGIGQISSEVPQNLSASRPQDRQFILSSKKLLLSDSGFYLCAWSVRGTQWAFFGQGTRLTVV.

As for this clone: In the same sample, other DNA sequences code for this CDR3. This chain joins TRBV27 and TRBJ1-1; D is uncertain. The CDR3 has 13 residues. Germline CDR1 and CDR2: MNHEY and SMNVEV (reference sequence). V was cut by 2 bases and J by 1 base, with 5 bases left in between. The CDR3 nucleotides are TGTGCCAGCAGTTTAGGAGGGAACACTGAAGCTTTCTTT. Translation: CASSLGGNTEAFF.

In DNA, the CDR3 is TGCGCCAGCAGCCAAGTTAGCGGGACTGTCACCTACGAGCAGTACTTC. Protein sequence: CASSQVSGTVTYEQYF. This sequence joins TRBV4-1 and TRBJ2-7, with 8 bases fitting TRBD2. V dropped 1 base and J dropped 2; count of bases not matched to a gene: 7. The CDR3 runs 16 residues. CDR1 is MGHRA and CDR2 is YSYEKL in the germline V gene.

A few counts support this clone. The chain employs TRBV5-1 and TRBJ1-2; tentative D call: TRBD1 (6 bases). The ends were cut back, 5 bases at V and 5 bases at J, with 13 bases in the middle. The CDR3 consists of 13 residues. The V gene's germline CDR1 is SGHRS and CDR2 YFSETQ. The CDR3 nucleotides are TGCGCCAGCAGGTCGGCCAGGGGTTATGGCTACACCTTC. It translates to CASRSARGYGYTF.

This clone was seen more than once but under ten times. V usage is TRBV4-1 and J usage is TRBJ1-1; 8 nucleotides agree with TRBD1. The germline V gene encodes CDR1 MGHRA and CDR2 YSYEKL. This CDR3 contains 14 residues. V dropped 5 bases and J dropped 1; count of bases not matched to a gene: 3. In nucleotides, the CDR3 is TGCGCCAGCAGCTTGACAGGGGCGAACACTGAAGCTTTCTTT. Translating it yields CASSLTGANTEAFF.

CDR3 region: CASSIRVGPQPQHF. CDR3 nucleotides: TGTGCCAGTAGTATTAGGGTGGGGCCTCAGCCCCAGCATTTT. The chain recombines TRBV19 with TRBJ1-5; perhaps TRBD1 as D (5 bases). The CDR3 sequence is 14 residues long. Germline V lookup: CDR1 LNHDA, CDR2 SQIVND (reference sequence). Trimming cost V 3 bases and J 6 bases, with 12 bases left between them.

This sequence joins TRBV5-5 and TRBJ2-1; 8 bases are a match to TRBD2. This CDR3 contains 14 residues. Germline values: CDR1 SGHKS, CDR2 YYEKEE (reference sequence). V lost 4 bases, J lost 8 bases, and 8 bases stayed unmatched. CDR3 sequence: CASSTEGTRDEQFF. CDR3 in DNA: TGTGCCAGCAGCACGGAAGGGACTAGAGATGAGCAGTTCTTC.

The chain links TRBV28 to TRBJ1-5; no clear D gene. V was pared by 5 bases and J by 5 bases, with 7 bases between. Germline lookup yields CDR1 MDHEN and CDR2 SYDVKM. The CDR3 extends over 12 amino acids. CDR3 in DNA: TGTGCCAGCAGTGCTAAACATCAGCCCCAGCATTTT. It codes for CASSAKHQPQHF.

This clone appeared many times. The chain employs TRBV9 and TRBJ1-2; D is unclear. The CDR3 loop spans 14 amino acids. The V end lost 2 bases, the J end lost 0 bases, and 8 bases lay between the germline ends. Germline V gives CDR1 SGDLS, CDR2 YYNGEE. This CDR3 is CASSVGLANYGYTF. CDR3 nucleotide sequence: TGTGCCAGCAGCGTTGGCCTAGCTAACTATGGCTACACCTTC. Full variable domain (missing parts from reference TRBV9 and TRBJ1-2): DSGVTQTPKHLITATGQRVTLRCSPRSGDLSVYWYQQSLDQGLQFLIQYYNGEERAKGNILERFSAQQFPDLHSELNLSSLELGDSALYFCASSVGLANYGYTFGSGTRLTVV.

The rearrangement uses TRBV19 and TRBJ1-1; tentatively, D is TRBD1 (5 bases). V was cut by 1 base and J by 1 base, with 13 bases left in between. Germline CDR1 and CDR2: LNHDA and SQIVND (reference sequence). This CDR3 is 16 amino acids long. CDR3 protein: CASSIGFGASNTEAFF. In nucleotides, the CDR3 is TGTGCCAGTAGTATAGGGTTTGGGGCGTCGAACACTGAAGCTTTCTTT.

J is TRBJ1-1 and V is TRBV6-5; D unresolved. The CDR3 is made up of 15 amino acids. V shed 7 bases and J shed 8 bases, with 23 bases lying between them. Germline CDR1 MNHEY, CDR2 SVGAGI. CDR3 loop: CASTPREGIIDEAFF. The DNA of the CDR3 is TGTGCCAGCACCCCCCGGGAGGGAATAATAGACGAAGCTTTCTTT.

This rearrangement joins TRBV5-1 to TRBJ1-1; D may be TRBD1 (6 bases). Germline V gene sequence: CDR1 SGHRS, CDR2 YFSETQ. The length of the CDR3 is 15 residues. V gave up 4 bases and J gave up 1 base, with 14 bases separating them. The CDR3 DNA is TGCGCCAGCAGCCCTGAACTGGGGGCGAACACTGAAGCTTTCTTT. Residues: CASSPELGANTEAFF.

Only one count was recorded for this clone. The chain combines TRBV30 with TRBJ1-1; TRBD1 is a possible D gene (5 bases). Trimming removed 0 bases from V and 0 bases from J, with 11 bases in between. From germline, CDR1 is GTSNPN and CDR2 SVGIG (reference sequence). This CDR3 comprises 15 residues. CDR3 in DNA: TGTGCCTGGAGTGTGGGAGGACAACTGAACACTGAAGCTTTCTTT. Protein: CAWSVGGQLNTEAFF.

This chain links TRBV6-1 with TRBJ1-3; D remains ambiguous. Germline values: CDR1 MNHNS, CDR2 SASEGT. This CDR3 is 13 amino acids long. V lost 2 bases, J lost 3 bases, and 5 bases lay in between. CDR3: CASSESSGNTIYF. The CDR3 DNA is TGTGCCAGCAGTGAAAGTAGTGGAAACACCATATATTTT.

This rearrangement joins TRBV13 to TRBJ2-2; D is unresolved. The CDR3 is 15 amino acids. The V and J ends lost 4 bases and 3 bases respectively, with 12 bases between them. Per germline, CDR1 PRHDT and CDR2 FYEKMQ (reference sequence). The CDR3: CASSSPVRDTGELFF. The CDR3 DNA sequence: TGTGCCAGCAGCTCTCCTGTCCGGGACACCGGGGAGCTGTTTTTT. The full variable domain, in which reference TRBV13 and TRBJ2-2 provide the parts outside the CDR3, is AAGVIQSPRHLIKEKRETATLKCYPIPRHDTVYWYQQGPGQDPQFLISFYEKMQSDKGSIPDRFSAQQFSDYHSELNMSSLELGDSALYFCASSSPVRDTGELFFGEGSRLTVL.

The chain employs TRBV5-5 and TRBJ2-3; D not resolved. CDR3 length equals 17 residues. V gave up 4 bases and J gave up 0 bases, with 18 bases separating them. Germline V CDR1 and CDR2: SGHKS, YYEKEE (reference sequence). For the CDR3, the DNA is TGTGCCAGCAGCACCGCCCGGAGACTGGCTAGCACAGATACGCAGTATTTT. Protein product: CASSTARRLASTDTQYF.

This chain joins TRBV13 and TRBJ1-4; 7 bases are shared with TRBD1. In germline, CDR1 is PRHDT, CDR2 FYEKMQ (reference sequence). With V trimmed by 5 bases and J by 6 bases, 9 bases remained unmatched. The CDR3 is 15 residues long. CDR3 amino acids: CASSTQQGRDEKLFF. CDR3 DNA sequence: TGTGCCAGCAGCACCCAACAGGGGCGTGATGAAAAACTGTTTTTT.